This note documents a single T cell receptor (beta chain) sequence. Its antigen target is currently unknown. One base away there is no much larger clone; base qualities are not given. The collaborating institutions used their own protocols to collect whole blood in K2EDTA tubes. For TCRbeta analysis, collaborators shipped samples in one of three forms: frozen whole blood, isolated PBMCs, or DNA extracted from either of those sample types. The data stem from a study of blood T cell repertoires in COVID-19 (dated by TCRdb to 2020 to 2022). A note on the overall study: Collaborator samples came from the United States, Italy and Spain and covered acute and convalescent phases of COVID-19. Where available, HLA class I and class II types were taken from metadata supplied by the sample provider and were not determined by assay-based typing. The prospective study material was composed of cDNA or gDNA derived from T cells, B-cell-depleted T cells, or PBMCs. The repertoires were released in a freely available public database intended as a resource for research on the immune response to SARS-CoV-2. The samples were drawn from two sources: the first 160 participants of the ongoing ImmuneRACE study, and 950 to 1,500 subjects contributed by 6 global collaborators. The dataset comprised deeply sampled blood TCRbeta repertoires from subjects exposed to, actively infected with, or recovered from COVID-19. Sample metadata almost always included a de-identified subject ID, COVID-19 status, age in years and sex. The study at large found these results: Clinical and demographic metadata were provided uncurated, with the amount varying by source and participant.

The immunoSEQ Assay, a bias-controlled multiplex PCR, was used to amplify TCRbeta CDR3 regions from genomic DNA. In the source study's methods: Nucleated cell counts per sample were estimated from amplification of reference gene primers within the assay. To quantify the absolute abundance of each unique TCRbeta CDR3 rearrangement, sequence reads were collapsed and filtered. For each sample, productive Simpson clonality was calculated as the square root of Simpson's diversity index over productive rearrangements. TCRdb stores this immuneACCESS table with in-frame sequences only. Part of the clones is absent; in the studies checked, under half of the shortfall reflects unresolved V genes, and no reason is known for the rest. The V and J calls and the clone size are those of that table, but D and trimming were determined from the DNA. Recorded for this sample are about 200,000 clones; roughly 84% of them occurred a single time. The top ten clones comprise about 13% of the sample.

The CDR3 sequence holds 18 residues, the cysteine and phenylalanine included. Of the read, only the CDR3 DNA is kept; its 54 bases are in frame from base 1. Trimming at the junction amounts to 6 bases on V and 2 bases on J, and the germline ends lie 23 bases apart. CDR1 and CDR2, per the germline V gene, are MDHEN and SYDVKM. Sequencing used peripheral blood. Recombination joined TRBV28 with TRBJ1-3; the best D guess is TRBD1, with 6 bases matching. The sequence was obtained from a human donor in a cohort sampled during active COVID-19. Read as DNA, the sequence is TGTGCCAGCAGAACTCCCCGCGGACAGCGGACCCCTGGAAACACCATATATTTT. This yields the protein CASRTPRGQRTPGNTIYF.